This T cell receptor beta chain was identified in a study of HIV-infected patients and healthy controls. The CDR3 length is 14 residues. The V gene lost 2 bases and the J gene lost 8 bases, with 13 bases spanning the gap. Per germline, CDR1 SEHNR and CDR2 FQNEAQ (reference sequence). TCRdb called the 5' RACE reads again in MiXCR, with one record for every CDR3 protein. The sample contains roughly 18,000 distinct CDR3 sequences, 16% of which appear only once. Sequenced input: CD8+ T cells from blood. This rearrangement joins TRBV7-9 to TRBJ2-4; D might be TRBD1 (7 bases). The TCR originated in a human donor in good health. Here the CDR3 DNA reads TGTGCCAGCAGCTTATCAGGGGGGATGGACATTCAGTACTTC. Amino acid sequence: CASSLSGGMDIQYF.